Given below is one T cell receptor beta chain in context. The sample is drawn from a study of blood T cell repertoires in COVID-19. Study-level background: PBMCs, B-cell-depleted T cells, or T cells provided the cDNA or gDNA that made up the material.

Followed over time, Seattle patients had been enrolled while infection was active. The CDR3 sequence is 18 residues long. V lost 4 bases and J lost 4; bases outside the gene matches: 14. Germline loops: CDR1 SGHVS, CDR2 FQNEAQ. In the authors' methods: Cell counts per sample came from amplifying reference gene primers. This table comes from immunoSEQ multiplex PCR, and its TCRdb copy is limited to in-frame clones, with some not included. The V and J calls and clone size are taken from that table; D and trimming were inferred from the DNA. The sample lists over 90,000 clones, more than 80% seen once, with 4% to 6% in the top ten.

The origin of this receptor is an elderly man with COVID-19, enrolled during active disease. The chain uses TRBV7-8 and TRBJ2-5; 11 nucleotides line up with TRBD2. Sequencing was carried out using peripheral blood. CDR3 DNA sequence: TGTGCCAGCAGCTACTCCACCTCTAGCGGGAGGAGGGGAGAGACCCAGTACTTC. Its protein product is CASSYSTSSGRRGETQYF.